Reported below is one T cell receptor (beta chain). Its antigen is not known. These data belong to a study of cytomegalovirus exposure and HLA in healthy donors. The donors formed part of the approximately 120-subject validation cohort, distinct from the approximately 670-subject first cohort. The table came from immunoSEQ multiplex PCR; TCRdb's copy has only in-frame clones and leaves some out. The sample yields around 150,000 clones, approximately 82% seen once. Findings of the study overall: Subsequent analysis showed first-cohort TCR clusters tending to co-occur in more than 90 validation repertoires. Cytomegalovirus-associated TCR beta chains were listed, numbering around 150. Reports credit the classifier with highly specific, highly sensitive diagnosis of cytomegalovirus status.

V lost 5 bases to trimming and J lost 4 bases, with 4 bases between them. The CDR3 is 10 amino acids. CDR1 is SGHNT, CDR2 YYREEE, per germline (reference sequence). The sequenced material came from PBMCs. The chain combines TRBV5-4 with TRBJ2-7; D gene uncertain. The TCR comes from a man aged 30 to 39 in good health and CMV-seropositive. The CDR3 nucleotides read TGTGCCAGCAGGGAGTACGAGCAGTACTTC. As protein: CASREYEQYF.